These T cell receptor beta chains were read from a single sample in a study of T cell responses to AZD1222 COVID-19 vaccine. Profiled with immunoSEQ multiplex PCR; TCRdb holds only in-frame clones, not every one. The top ten clones hold about 6% of a sample with approximately 89,000 clones, approximately 86% of them seen once. The sequences come from peripheral blood, collected 28 days after the second AZD1222 dose. The receptors here all came from an adult who received the AZD1222 COVID-19 vaccine. CDR3s include the opening cysteine and the closing phenylalanine or tryptophan. The D gene is left open where the match is weak. Rows give clone size only sometimes, using once, few, many, or a class for an expanded clone.

V gene: TRBV6-6; D gene: NA; J gene: TRBJ2-7; clone size: NA; CDR3 DNA: TGTGCCAGCAGTTACCGAGGCGAGCAGTACTTC; CDR3 protein: CASSYRGEQYF
V gene: TRBV2; D gene: NA; J gene: TRBJ1-4; clone size: NA; CDR3 DNA: TGTGCCAGCAATGGGGGCGGAGGTGAAAAACTGTTTTTT; CDR3 protein: CASNGGGGEKLFF
V gene: TRBV6-5; D gene: TRBD2; J gene: TRBJ2-7; clone size: NA; CDR3 DNA: TGTGCCTCTAAATCGGCGGGAGGTACCTACGAGCAGTACTTC; CDR3 protein: CASKSAGGTYEQYF
V gene: TRBV6-5; D gene: NA; J gene: TRBJ2-7; clone size: NA; CDR3 DNA: TGTGCCAGCAGTTCACGATCGGGACTTCTTTCCGAGCAGTACTTC; CDR3 protein: CASSSRSGLLSEQYF
V gene: TRBV3-1/TRBV3-2; D gene: NA; J gene: TRBJ1-1; clone size: NA; CDR3 DNA: TGTGCCAGCAGCCAAGAGTGGGGTGAAGCTTTCTTT; CDR3 protein: CASSQEWGEAFF
V gene: TRBV19; D gene: NA; J gene: TRBJ2-6; clone size: NA; CDR3 DNA: TGTGCCAGTAGTCCCATCGGGACCTCTGGGGCCAACGTCCTGACTTTC; CDR3 protein: CASSPIGTSGANVLTF
V gene: TRBV19; D gene: TRBD2; J gene: TRBJ2-1; clone size: NA; CDR3 DNA: TGTGCCAGTAGCTACCGGACTAGCGGGAACAATGAGCAGTTCTTC; CDR3 protein: CASSYRTSGNNEQFF
V gene: TRBV19; D gene: NA; J gene: TRBJ1-1; clone size: NA; CDR3 DNA: TGTGCCAGCAAATTCACTCCCCAGGGGATGAACACTGAAGCTTTCTTT; CDR3 protein: CASKFTPQGMNTEAFF
V gene: TRBV6-4; D gene: TRBD2; J gene: TRBJ2-3; clone size: NA; CDR3 DNA: TGTGCCACCGGGGGGACCCCCCTTGACACAGATACGCAGTATTTT; CDR3 protein: CATGGTPLDTDTQYF
V gene: TRBV3-1/TRBV3-2; D gene: NA; J gene: TRBJ1-1; clone size: NA; CDR3 DNA: TGTGCCAGCACCAAAGGAAGGGTGCCCACTGAAGCTTTCTTT; CDR3 protein: CASTKGRVPTEAFF
V gene: TRBV4-1; D gene: TRBD2; J gene: TRBJ2-2; clone size: NA; CDR3 DNA: TGCGCCGCCGAGGAGGGGGGCTTAGCGGGGGTAACCGGGGAGCTGTTTTTT; CDR3 protein: CAAEEGGLAGVTGELFF
V gene: TRBV6-5; D gene: NA; J gene: TRBJ2-7; clone size: few; CDR3 DNA: TGTGCCAGCATAATTCAGGGGTCTGATAACGAGCAGTACTTC; CDR3 protein: CASIIQGSDNEQYF
V gene: TRBV27; D gene: TRBD2; J gene: TRBJ2-7; clone size: once; CDR3 DNA: TGTGCCACCCGAATTTTCAGCGGGGGGTACGAGCAGTACTTC; CDR3 protein: CATRIFSGGYEQYF
V gene: TRBV27; D gene: NA; J gene: TRBJ1-6; clone size: few; CDR3 DNA: TGTGCCAGCAGTTTATCGGGGTCGGCCCTCCACTTT; CDR3 protein: CASSLSGSALHF
V gene: TRBV18; D gene: NA; J gene: TRBJ2-1; clone size: once; CDR3 DNA: TGTGCCAGCTCACCAGGGACATTCGAGCAGTTCTTC; CDR3 protein: CASSPGTFEQFF